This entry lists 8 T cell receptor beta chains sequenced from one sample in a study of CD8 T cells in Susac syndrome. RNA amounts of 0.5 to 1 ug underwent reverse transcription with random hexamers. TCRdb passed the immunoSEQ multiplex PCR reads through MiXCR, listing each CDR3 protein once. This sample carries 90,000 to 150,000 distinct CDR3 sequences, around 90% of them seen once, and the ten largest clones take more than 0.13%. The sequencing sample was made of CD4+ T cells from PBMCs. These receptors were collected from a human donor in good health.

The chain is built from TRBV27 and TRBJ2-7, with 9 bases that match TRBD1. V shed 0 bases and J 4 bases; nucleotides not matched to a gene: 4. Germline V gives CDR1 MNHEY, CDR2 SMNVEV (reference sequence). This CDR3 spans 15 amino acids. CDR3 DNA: TGTGCCAGCAGTTTATCCCGACAGGGGGGATACGAGCAGTACTTC. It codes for CASSLSRQGGYEQYF.

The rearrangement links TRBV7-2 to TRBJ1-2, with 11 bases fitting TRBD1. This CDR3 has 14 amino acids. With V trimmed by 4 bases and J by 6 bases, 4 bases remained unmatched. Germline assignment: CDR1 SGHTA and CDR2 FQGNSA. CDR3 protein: CASSSGQGVNGYTF. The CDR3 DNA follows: TGTGCCAGCAGCTCGGGACAGGGGGTCAATGGCTACACCTTC.

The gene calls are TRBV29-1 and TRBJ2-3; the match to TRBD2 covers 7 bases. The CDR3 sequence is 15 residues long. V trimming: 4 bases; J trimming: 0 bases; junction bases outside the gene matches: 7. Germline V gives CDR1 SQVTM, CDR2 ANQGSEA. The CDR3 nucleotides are TGCAGCGTTGGGAGGTTAGCGGGCAGCACAGATACGCAGTATTTT. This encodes CSVGRLAGSTDTQYF.

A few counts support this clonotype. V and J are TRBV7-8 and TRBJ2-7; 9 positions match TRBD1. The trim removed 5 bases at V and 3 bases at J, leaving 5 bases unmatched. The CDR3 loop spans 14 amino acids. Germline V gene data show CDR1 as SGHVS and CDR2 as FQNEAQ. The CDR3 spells CASSPRTGVYEQYF. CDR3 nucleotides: TGTGCCAGCAGCCCCCGGACAGGGGTCTACGAGCAGTACTTC.

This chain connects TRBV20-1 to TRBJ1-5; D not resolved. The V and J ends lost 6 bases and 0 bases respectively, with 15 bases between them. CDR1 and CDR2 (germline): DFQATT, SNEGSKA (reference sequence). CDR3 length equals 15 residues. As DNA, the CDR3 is TGCAGTGCCTTGGGCCAGGCAAATAGCAATCAGCCCCAGCATTTT. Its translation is CSALGQANSNQPQHF.

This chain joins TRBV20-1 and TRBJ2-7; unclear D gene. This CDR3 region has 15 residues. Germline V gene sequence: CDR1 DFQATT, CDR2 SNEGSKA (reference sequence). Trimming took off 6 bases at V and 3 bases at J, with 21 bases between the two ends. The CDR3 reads CSARSKSVAYYEQYF. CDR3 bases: TGCAGTGCGAGATCTAAGTCGGTCGCCTACTACGAGCAGTACTTC.

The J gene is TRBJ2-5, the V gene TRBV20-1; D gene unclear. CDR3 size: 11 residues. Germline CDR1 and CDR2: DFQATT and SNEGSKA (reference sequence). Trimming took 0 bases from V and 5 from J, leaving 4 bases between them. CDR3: CSARDPETQYF. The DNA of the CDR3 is TGCAGTGCTAGAGATCCCGAGACCCAGTACTTC.

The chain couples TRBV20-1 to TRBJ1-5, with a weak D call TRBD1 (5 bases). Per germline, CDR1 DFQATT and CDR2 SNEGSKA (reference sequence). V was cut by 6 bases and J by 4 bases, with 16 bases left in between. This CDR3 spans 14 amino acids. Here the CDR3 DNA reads TGCAGTGCCCCCTTGATGGGGGGAAATCAGCCCCAGCATTTT. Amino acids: CSAPLMGGNQPQHF.